One and the same sample provided the 15 T cell receptor beta chains below, sequenced in a study of shared T cell receptors in the human thymus. Profiling relied on immunoSEQ multiplex PCR, and the TCRdb table lists in-frame clones only, not all of them. Of hundreds of thousands of clones listed, about 87% are singletons. These sequences were also reported in another study, on human thymus T cells.

The sample comprised thymocytes. The receptors shown here come from a boy under two years old with a congenital heart defect.

V usage is TRBV2 and J usage is TRBJ2-5; D remains ambiguous. V was clipped by 1 base and J by 5 bases, with 11 bases between them. The CDR3 has 14 amino acids. CDR1 and CDR2 (germline): SNHLY, FYNNEI. CDR3 loop: CASSEDRVGETQYF. The CDR3 nucleotides read TGTGCCAGCAGTGAAGACCGGGTCGGGGAGACCCAGTACTTC.

J is TRBJ2-6 and V is TRBV5-4, with 7 bases aligning to TRBD2. Looked up from germline, CDR1 is SGHNT and CDR2 is YYREEE (reference sequence). With V trimmed by 4 bases and J by 3 bases, 7 bases remained unmatched. This CDR3 comprises 16 residues. CDR3 coding DNA: TGTGCCAGCAGCCGCGCGGGAGTCGGTGGGGCCAACGTCCTGACTTTC. Encoded protein: CASSRAGVGGANVLTF.

The gene calls are TRBV5-1 and TRBJ2-4; D gene uncertain. The CDR3 has 15 amino acids. Germline V CDR1 and CDR2: SGHRS, YFSETQ. V was cut by 0 bases and J by 0 bases, with 7 bases left in between. CDR3 nucleotides: TGCGCCAGCAGCTTGGTAGCCGGAGCCAAAAACATTCAGTACTTC. As protein: CASSLVAGAKNIQYF.

The chain is built from TRBV4-3 and TRBJ1-3, with D tentatively TRBD1 (5 bases). CDR1 and CDR2 (germline): LGHNA, YSLEER. The CDR3 totals 16 residues. The V and J ends lost 0 bases and 0 bases respectively, with 9 bases between them. The CDR3, as DNA: TGCGCCAGCAGCCAAGACAGGACACACTCTGGAAACACCATATATTTT. This translates into CASSQDRTHSGNTIYF.

The chain joins TRBV6-5 to TRBJ1-1, with 7 bases fitting TRBD1. V was pared by 2 bases and J by 4 bases, with 10 bases of the junction left unmatched. This CDR3 has 16 residues. CDR1 and CDR2 from the germline V gene are MNHEY and SVGAGI. CDR3 in amino acids: CASSYEYRGFSTEAFF. CDR3 coding DNA: TGTGCCAGCAGTTACGAATACAGGGGCTTCAGCACTGAAGCTTTCTTT.

The V and J genes are TRBV9 and TRBJ1-6; tentative D call: TRBD1 (5 bases). Trimming stripped 2 bases from V and 8 bases from J, with 17 bases between. Looked up from germline, CDR1 is SGDLS and CDR2 is YYNGEE. CDR3 length equals 16 residues. For the CDR3, the DNA is TGTGCCAGCAGCGTCGCCCCGACAGCGCCCCATTCACCCCTCCACTTT. This translates into CASSVAPTAPHSPLHF.

V is TRBV25-1 and J is TRBJ2-6, with a possible D match to TRBD1 (6 bases). Germline V CDR1 and CDR2: MGHDK, SYGVNS. The CDR3 consists of 14 residues. Trimming removed 5 bases from V and 4 bases from J, with 9 bases in between. The CDR3 DNA sequence: TGTGCCAGCAGTCACGGGACAGGGGCCAACGTCCTGACTTTC. It encodes CASSHGTGANVLTF.

V is TRBV25-1 and J is TRBJ2-7, with 15 bases fitting TRBD2. V lost 6 bases to trimming and J lost 5 bases; unmatched junction nucleotides: 5. Germline lookup yields CDR1 MGHDK and CDR2 SYGVNS. The CDR3 covers 15 residues. The DNA of the CDR3 is TGTGCCAGCAGCCGGACTAGCGGGAGGGTCCACGAGCAGTACTTC. As protein: CASSRTSGRVHEQYF.

This chain links TRBV4-3 with TRBJ1-3; the D is unclear. The CDR3 extends over 14 amino acids. V was clipped by 0 bases and J by 0 bases, with 3 bases between them. Germline V gives CDR1 LGHNA, CDR2 YSLEER. For the CDR3, the DNA is TGCGCCAGCAGCCAAGAGGCCTCTGGAAACACCATATATTTT. Protein: CASSQEASGNTIYF.

The chain employs TRBV27 and TRBJ2-7, with a tentative D call TRBD1 (6 bases). The germline V gene has CDR1 MNHEY and CDR2 SMNVEV (reference sequence). The CDR3 is 20 amino acids. V shed 2 bases and J shed 0 bases, with 26 bases lying between them. The CDR3 DNA reads as TGTGCCAGCAGTTTACGTTTTAGCCCTGGGGGCGCTGGGGACTCCTACGAGCAGTACTTC. Its protein product is CASSLRFSPGGAGDSYEQYF.

The chain joins TRBV15 to TRBJ2-1; D might be TRBD2 (6 bases). This CDR3 region has 20 residues. Germline loops: CDR1 LNHNV, CDR2 YYDKDF (reference sequence). Trimming shortened V by 0 bases and J by 4 bases, and 25 bases separated the two germline ends. The CDR3 loop reads CATSRDHDCGGSSIYNEQFF. The CDR3 bases are TGTGCCACCAGCAGAGATCACGATTGTGGAGGGTCATCCATATACAATGAGCAGTTCTTC.

The chain is built from TRBV5-1 and TRBJ2-1; possible D gene TRBD2, 6 bases. Germline V CDR1 and CDR2: SGHRS, YFSETQ. The CDR3 covers 13 residues. V was pared by 4 bases and J by 3 bases, with 8 bases between. The CDR3 DNA sequence: TGCGCCAGCAGCCGGGGGAACTACAATGAGCAGTTCTTC. It specifies CASSRGNYNEQFF.

CDR3: CAWRPPGPSGRANEQFF. The CDR3 DNA follows: TGTGCCTGGAGGCCTCCCGGCCCTAGCGGGAGGGCCAATGAGCAGTTCTTC. The V call is TRBV30, the J call TRBJ2-1, with 12 bases aligning to TRBD2. Trimming at V came to 3 bases and at J to 6 bases, leaving 12 bases not matched to a gene. The CDR3 contains 17 residues. Per germline, CDR1 GTSNPN and CDR2 SVGIG (reference sequence).

The gene calls are TRBV5-6 and TRBJ2-3; 8 bases match TRBD2. In germline, CDR1 is SGHDT, CDR2 YYEEEE. The CDR3 length is 16 residues. The junction had 4 bases not matched to a gene; V was cut back by 1 base and J by 0 bases. CDR3 amino acids: CASSLLCGGSTDTQYF. The CDR3 region has the DNA TGTGCCAGCAGCTTGCTTTGCGGGGGGAGCACAGATACGCAGTATTTT.

This chain connects TRBV7-2 to TRBJ2-7; TRBD2 agrees at 10 bases. The CDR3 consists of 18 residues. Germline CDR1 reads SGHTA; CDR2 reads FQGNSA. V lost 5 bases, J lost 3 bases, and 16 bases stayed unmatched. Here the CDR3 DNA reads TGTGCCAGCAGCCCCCTTTCCCGCCGGACTAGCGGCTACTACGAGCAGTACTTC. Translating gives CASSPLSRRTSGYYEQYF.